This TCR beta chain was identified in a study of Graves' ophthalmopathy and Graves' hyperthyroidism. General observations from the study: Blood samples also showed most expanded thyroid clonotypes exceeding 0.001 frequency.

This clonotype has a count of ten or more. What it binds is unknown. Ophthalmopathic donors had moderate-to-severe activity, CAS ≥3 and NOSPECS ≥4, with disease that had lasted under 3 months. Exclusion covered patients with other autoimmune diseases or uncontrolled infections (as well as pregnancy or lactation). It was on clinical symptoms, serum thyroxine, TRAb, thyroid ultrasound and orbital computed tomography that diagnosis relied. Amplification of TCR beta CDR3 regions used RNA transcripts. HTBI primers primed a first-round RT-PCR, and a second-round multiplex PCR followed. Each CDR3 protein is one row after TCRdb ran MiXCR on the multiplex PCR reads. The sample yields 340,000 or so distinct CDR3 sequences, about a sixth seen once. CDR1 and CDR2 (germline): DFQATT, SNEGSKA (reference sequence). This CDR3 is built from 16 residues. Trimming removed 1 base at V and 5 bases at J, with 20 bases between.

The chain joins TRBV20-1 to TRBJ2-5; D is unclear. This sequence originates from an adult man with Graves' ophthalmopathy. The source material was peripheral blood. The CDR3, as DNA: TGCAGTGCTAGAGCCCTATTAATTGGCTCTGGGGAGACCCAGTACTTC. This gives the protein CSARALLIGSGETQYF.